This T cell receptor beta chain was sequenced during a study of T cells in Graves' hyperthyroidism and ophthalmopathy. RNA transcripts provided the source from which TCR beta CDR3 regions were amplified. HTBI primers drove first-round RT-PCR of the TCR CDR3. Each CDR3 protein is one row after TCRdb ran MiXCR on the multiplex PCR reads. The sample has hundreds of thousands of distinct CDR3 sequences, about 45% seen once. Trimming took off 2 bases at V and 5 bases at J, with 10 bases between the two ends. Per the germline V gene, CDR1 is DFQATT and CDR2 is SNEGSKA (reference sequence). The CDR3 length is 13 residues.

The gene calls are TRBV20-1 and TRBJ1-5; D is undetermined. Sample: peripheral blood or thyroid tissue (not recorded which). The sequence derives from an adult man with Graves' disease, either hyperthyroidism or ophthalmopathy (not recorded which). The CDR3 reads CSARPTRYQPQHF. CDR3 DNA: TGCAGTGCTAGACCTACGAGGTATCAGCCCCAGCATTTT.